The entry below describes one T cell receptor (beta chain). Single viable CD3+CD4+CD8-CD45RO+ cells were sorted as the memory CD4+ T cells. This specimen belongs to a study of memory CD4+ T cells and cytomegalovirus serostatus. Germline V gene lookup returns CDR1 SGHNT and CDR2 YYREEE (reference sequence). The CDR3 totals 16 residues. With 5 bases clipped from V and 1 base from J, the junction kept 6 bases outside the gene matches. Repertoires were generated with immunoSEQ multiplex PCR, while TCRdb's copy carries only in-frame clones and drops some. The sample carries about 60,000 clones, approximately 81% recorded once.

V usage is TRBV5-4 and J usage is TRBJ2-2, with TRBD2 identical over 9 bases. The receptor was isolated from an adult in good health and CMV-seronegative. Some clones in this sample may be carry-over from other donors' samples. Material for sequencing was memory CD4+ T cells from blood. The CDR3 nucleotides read TGTGCCAGCAGTCTGGGACTAGCCAGGAACACCGGGGAGCTGTTTTTT. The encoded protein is CASSLGLARNTGELFF. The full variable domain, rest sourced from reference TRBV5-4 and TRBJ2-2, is ETGVTQSPTHLIKTRGQQVTLRCSSQSGHNTVSWYQQALGQGPQFIFQYYREEENGRGNFPPRFSGLQFPNYSSELNVNALELDDSALYLCASSLGLARNTGELFFGEGSRLTVL.